This T cell receptor beta chain was sequenced during a study of blood T cell repertoires in COVID-19. Here immunoSEQ multiplex PCR was the method, and the copy in TCRdb shows in-frame clones only, minus some. The repertoire holds roughly 250,000 clones, with 87% as singletons. The CDR3 extends over 14 amino acids. Trimming at V came to 7 bases and at J to 6 bases, leaving 9 bases not matched to a gene. Germline CDR1 MDHEN, CDR2 SYDVKM. The sequence came from a woman younger than 45 with acute COVID-19. Sequencing input: PBMCs or T cells enriched from blood (not recorded which). The chain carries TRBV28 and TRBJ2-7, with 10 bases lining up with TRBD2. Here the CDR3 DNA reads TGTGCCAGCAACCTAAGCGGGAGGGCCGGCGAGCAGTACTTC. Its protein product is CASNLSGRAGEQYF.